These 25 T cell receptor beta chains were sequenced from one sample in a study of shared clonotypes between healthy human individuals. Naive CD8 cells, CD45RO-negative and positively selected for CCR7, excluded terminally differentiated effector memory CD45RA+ cells. TCRdb keeps only in-frame clones here, not all; method: immunoSEQ multiplex PCR. The sample contains under 850,000 clones, roughly 92% of which appear only once. The sequenced sample was naive CD8+ T cells sorted from blood. Receptors originate from a young man in good health.

The rearrangement links TRBV6-1 to TRBJ2-7; TRBD1 agrees at 8 bases. Germline-derived CDR1 and CDR2 are MNHNS and SASEGT. V trimming: 1 base; J trimming: 7 bases; junction bases outside the gene matches: 12. This CDR3 spans 16 amino acids. CDR3 coding DNA: TGTGCCAGCAGTGAAGATTGGCAGGGGGCGCGTTGGGAGCAGTACTTC. Encoded protein: CASSEDWQGARWEQYF.

The V gene is TRBV7-9, the J gene TRBJ1-1, with 10 bases lining up with TRBD1. V lost 4 bases and J lost 2; bases outside the gene matches: 7. The CDR3 extends over 16 amino acids. Germline CDR1 reads SEHNR; CDR2 reads FQNEAQ (reference sequence). The CDR3 reads CASSSAGQGGNTEAFF. CDR3 DNA: TGTGCCAGCAGCTCAGCCGGACAGGGGGGTAACACTGAAGCTTTCTTT.

The genes are TRBV7-9 and TRBJ2-7, with TRBD1 matching over 9 bases. The germline V gene has CDR1 SEHNR and CDR2 FQNEAQ (reference sequence). The CDR3 sequence is 14 residues long. Germline trimming cut 5 bases from V and 6 bases from J; bases unmatched to any gene: 8. CDR3 in DNA: TGTGCCAGCAGCCACCGGGACAGGGTGACCGAGCAGTACTTC. It is translated as CASSHRDRVTEQYF.

The CDR3 coding sequence is TGTGCCACCAGCAGAGATTCGTCACTAGCGGGAGAAGAGACCCAGTACTTC. Residues: CATSRDSSLAGEETQYF. This chain joins TRBV15 and TRBJ2-5; 11 bases agree with TRBD2. J gave up 3 bases and V 0 bases, and 6 bases lay outside the gene matches. The CDR3 runs 17 residues. Germline-derived CDR1 and CDR2 are LNHNV and YYDKDF (reference sequence).

J is TRBJ2-7 and V is TRBV2; perhaps TRBD2 as D (5 bases). Germline V CDR1 and CDR2: SNHLY, FYNNEI. The CDR3 consists of 13 residues. Trimming took 8 bases from V and 0 from J, leaving 11 bases between them. Here the CDR3 DNA reads TGTGCCAGCGGGTCAGGAGGCTCCTACGAGCAGTACTTC. Translation gives CASGSGGSYEQYF.

The chain is built from TRBV5-1 and TRBJ2-3, with 9 bases that match TRBD2. The germline CDR1 and CDR2 sequences are SGHRS and YFSETQ. This CDR3 contains 19 residues. J was trimmed by 4 bases and V by 4 bases; bases with no gene match: 19. This CDR3 is CASSLPTSGSTPEADTQYF. The CDR3 DNA reads TGCGCCAGCAGCCTACCGACTAGCGGCTCGACACCAGAGGCAGATACGCAGTATTTT.

Of note for this clone: The sample carries other DNA sequences with the same CDR3. V is TRBV19 and J is TRBJ2-7; D could derive from TRBD1 or TRBD2 (5 bases each). The V and J ends lost 3 bases and 4 bases respectively, with 13 bases between them. CDR1 and CDR2 (germline): LNHDA, SQIVND (reference sequence). The CDR3 is made up of 14 amino acids. The CDR3 reads CASSIGRGGYEQYF. DNA of the CDR3: TGTGCCAGTAGTATCGGACGGGGCGGGTACGAGCAGTACTTC.

This clone was found a few times. The junction does not match germline at one end; this may be a read error. The chain employs TRBV9 and TRBJ2-7; D is perhaps TRBD1 (6 bases). The CDR3 totals 15 residues. Germline values: CDR1 SGDLS, CDR2 YYNGEE. The DNA for the CDR3 is TGTGCCAGCAGCGTAGTGGGCAGGGGTTCCTCCGAGCAGTACTTC. This translates into CASSVVGRGSSEQYF. The variable domain in full, completed from reference TRBV9 and TRBJ2-7, reads DSGVTQTPKHLITATGQRVTLRCSPRSGDLSVYWYQQSLDQGLQFLIQYYNGEERAKGNILERFSAQQFPDLHSELNLSSLELGDSALYFCASSVVGRGSSEQYFGPGTRLTVT.

In its sample, this clone was seen once. V usage is TRBV12-5 and J usage is TRBJ2-1, with D perhaps TRBD2 (6 bases). Germline V lookup: CDR1 LGHNT, CDR2 FRNRAP. CDR3 length: 12 residues. V was trimmed by 6 bases and J by 7 bases, leaving 10 bases between them. This CDR3 is CASGPTSNEQFF. Written as DNA, the CDR3 is TGTGCTAGTGGCCCGACTAGTAATGAGCAGTTCTTC.

This chain connects TRBV28 to TRBJ2-7; 8 bases map to TRBD2. The CDR3 totals 15 residues. V was clipped by 3 bases and J by 7 bases; unmatched bases: 11. CDR1 and CDR2 from the germline V gene are MDHEN and SYDVKM. The CDR3 here is CASSFRGSGKKEQYF. The CDR3, as DNA: TGTGCCAGCAGTTTTCGAGGTAGCGGGAAGAAAGAGCAGTACTTC.

J is TRBJ2-3 and V is TRBV27; no clear D. This CDR3 has 14 amino acids. V lost 6 bases to trimming and J lost 0 bases, with 10 bases between them. Germline CDR1 reads MNHEY; CDR2 reads SMNVEV (reference sequence). CDR3 protein: CASRSLSSTDTQYF. As DNA, the CDR3 is TGTGCCAGCAGGTCCCTTTCTAGCACAGATACGCAGTATTTT.

This clone appeared a single time. Distinct nucleotide sequences in the sample also encode this CDR3. The chain links TRBV9 to TRBJ2-1, with no clear D. The germline V gene encodes CDR1 SGDLS and CDR2 YYNGEE. This CDR3 is built from 15 residues. V was trimmed by 0 bases and J by 3 bases, leaving 10 bases between them. CDR3 bases: TGTGCCAGCAGCGTAGAAGGTCTAAACTACAATGAGCAGTTCTTC. It codes for CASSVEGLNYNEQFF. Drawing the rest from reference TRBV9 and TRBJ2-1, the complete variable domain is DSGVTQTPKHLITATGQRVTLRCSPRSGDLSVYWYQQSLDQGLQFLIQYYNGEERAKGNILERFSAQQFPDLHSELNLSSLELGDSALYFCASSVEGLNYNEQFFGPGTRLTVL.

The rearrangement joins TRBV29-1 to TRBJ2-2; TRBD1 matches at 10 bases. The V gene's germline CDR1 is SQVTM and CDR2 ANQGSEA. V lost 1 base and J lost 3; bases outside the gene matches: 5. The CDR3 spans 16 residues. The CDR3 loop reads CSVEAMTGGHTGELFF. The CDR3 coding sequence is TGCAGCGTTGAAGCCATGACAGGGGGCCACACCGGGGAGCTGTTTTTT.

The J gene is TRBJ1-1, the V gene TRBV7-2, with D possibly matching TRBD1 (6 bases). With 1 base removed from V and 5 bases from J, the gap between germline ends came to 14 bases. This CDR3 has 15 residues. The germline V gene encodes CDR1 SGHTA and CDR2 FQGNSA. CDR3 nucleotides: TGTGCCAGCAGCTTAGGGGCAGGGGCGGGAACTGAAGCTTTCTTT. It yields the protein CASSLGAGAGTEAFF. Full variable domain (rest looked up from reference TRBV7-2 and TRBJ1-1): GAGVSQSPSNKVTEKGKDVELRCDPISGHTALYWYRQSLGQGLEFLIYFQGNSAPDKSGLPSDRFSAERTGGSVSTLTIQRTQQEDSAVYLCASSLGAGAGTEAFFGQGTRLTVV.

The DNA of the CDR3 is TGTGCCAGCAGCGAGAAGCAGTTCTTC. Protein product: CASSEKQFF. V is TRBV9 and J is TRBJ2-1; D uncertain. The CDR3 runs to 9 residues. The germline CDR1 and CDR2 sequences are SGDLS and YYNGEE. Trimming removed 3 bases from V and 11 bases from J, with 3 bases in between.

This clone was picked up a small number of times. V gene TRBV7-9 combines with J gene TRBJ2-7, with 13 positions matching TRBD2. Germline lookup yields CDR1 SEHNR and CDR2 FQNEAQ (reference sequence). With 5 bases clipped from V and 3 bases from J, the junction kept 13 bases outside the gene matches. The CDR3 has 18 amino acids. This CDR3 is CASSRKLGTSGTLYEQYF. The CDR3 DNA follows: TGTGCCAGCAGCCGGAAACTCGGGACTAGCGGGACTCTCTACGAGCAGTACTTC.

The chain couples TRBV27 to TRBJ2-1; D may be TRBD2 (6 bases). Trimming removed 9 bases at V and 2 bases at J, with 11 bases between. The germline V gene encodes CDR1 MNHEY and CDR2 SMNVEV (reference sequence). The CDR3 runs 13 residues. As DNA, the CDR3 is TGTGCCAGTTCGGAGGGAACCTACAATGAGCAGTTCTTC. Translated: CASSEGTYNEQFF.

This chain connects TRBV4-3 to TRBJ1-1; D not resolved. Trimming pared 1 base from V and 1 base from J, leaving 10 bases between. Germline V lookup: CDR1 LGHNA, CDR2 YSLEER. The CDR3 covers 15 residues. CDR3 in DNA: TGCGCCAGCAGCCAAGTCGTGGGCCCGAACACTGAAGCTTTCTTT. It yields the protein CASSQVVGPNTEAFF.

The chain carries TRBV6-5 and TRBJ2-1; tentative D call: TRBD2 (6 bases). The CDR3 loop spans 15 amino acids. Trimming removed 8 bases at V and 2 bases at J, with 16 bases between. Per the germline V gene, CDR1 is MNHEY and CDR2 is SVGAGI. The CDR3 sequence is CASSVRDPTYNEQFF. CDR3 DNA sequence: TGTGCCAGCTCGGTGCGGGATCCGACCTACAATGAGCAGTTCTTC.

This clone was observed once. The genes are TRBV6-6 and TRBJ2-1; 8 positions agree with TRBD2. The germline CDR1 and CDR2 sequences are MNHNY and SVGAGI (reference sequence). This CDR3 contains 15 residues. The V and J ends lost 0 bases and 2 bases, in that order; junction bases with no gene match: 0. The CDR3 nucleotides read TGTGCCAGCAGTTACTCTAGCGGGGCCTACAATGAGCAGTTCTTC. It translates to CASSYSSGAYNEQFF.

On this clone: Other DNA sequences from this sample encode an identical CDR3 as well. The chain carries TRBV5-4 and TRBJ2-7, with D possibly being TRBD1 or TRBD2 (6 bases each). The CDR3 spans 13 residues. Germline V gives CDR1 SGHNT, CDR2 YYREEE (reference sequence). The V end lost 2 bases, the J end lost 4 bases, and 10 bases lay between the germline ends. CDR3 nucleotides: TGTGCCAGCAGCTTCGGGGGCGGGTACGAGCAGTACTTC. The encoded protein is CASSFGGGYEQYF.

This chain joins TRBV21-1 and TRBJ1-5; the table names TRBD1, a call not compared with the DNA. TRBV21-1 is shown as a pseudogene. The CDR3 extends over 17 amino acids. The chain's CDR3 is CASSKDGRVRCREPQHF. Written as DNA, the CDR3 is TGTGCCAGCAGCAAAGACGGCAGGGTAAGGTGTCGAGAGCCCCAGCATTTT.

The genes are TRBV7-2 and TRBJ2-1; 9 bases line up with TRBD1. V lost 5 bases to trimming and J lost 8 bases; unmatched junction nucleotides: 13. CDR3 length: 16 residues. Germline lookup yields CDR1 SGHTA and CDR2 FQGNSA. CDR3 nucleotide sequence: TGTGCCAGCAGCAAACCCGGGACAGGGTACCCCGATGAGCAGTTCTTC. Its translation: CASSKPGTGYPDEQFF.

The rearrangement uses TRBV2 and TRBJ2-3, with 15 bases lining up with TRBD2. V gave up 4 bases and J gave up 6 bases; unmatched junction bases: 2. CDR1 SNHLY and CDR2 FYNNEI come from the germline V gene. CDR3 length: 15 amino acids. The DNA for the CDR3 is TGTGCCAGCAGTGGGACTAGCGGGAGGGGCGATACGCAGTATTTT. Protein product: CASSGTSGRGDTQYF.

This sequence joins TRBV6-5 and TRBJ1-1; a possible D gene is TRBD1 (5 bases). Germline V lookup: CDR1 MNHEY, CDR2 SVGAGI. The V end lost 0 bases, the J end lost 7 bases, and 15 bases lay between the germline ends. CDR3 length equals 15 residues. The CDR3 loop is CASSYSGGPHSEAFF. CDR3 bases: TGTGCCAGCAGTTACTCGGGGGGTCCTCATAGTGAAGCTTTCTTT.